The T cell receptor beta chain described here comes from a study of shared clonotypes between healthy human individuals (dated by TCRdb to the early 2020s). With regard to the full study: A couple of women and a few men aged 18 to 49 years were included in the cohort. Per donor, leukapheresis produced somewhere between about 0.9 and 10 billion PBMCs. To estimate repertoire size and how much clonotype sharing occurs between individuals, the study deeply sequenced the blood TCR repertoires of about five healthy adults. Per donor, three plates each were used for CD4 naive and CD4 memory, two for CD8 naive, and one for CD8 memory. Different laboratories and diverse techniques were used to prepare libraries and sequence TCR repertoires, to increase sequencing depth and limit assay-specific biases. General findings and caveats noted by the study authors: Compared with non-shared clonotypes, clonotypes shared by all four sorted-subset donors had higher generation probabilities. Rarefaction of sorted-subset datasets indicated incomplete sequencing despite the large sequencing depth. About 5% of naive CD4, more than 3% of naive CD8, roughly 2.4% of memory CD4, and around 0.4% of memory CD8 clonotypes were shared across several donors. Only blood was sampled, and tissue TCR repertoires likely differ from those in blood. The genetic and exposure-history diversity represented was limited by the small number of donors. Pairwise subsampling indicated that sequencing depth was expected to affect the degree of clonotype sharing among donors. Estimated clonotype richness was generally larger for naive than for memory subsets.

The donors were healthy, HIV-negative adults with no recently reported acute infections or vaccinations. Every donor was a Caucasian adult residing in Nashville, Tennessee, USA. Magnetic negative selection was used to enrich CD4+ T cells, after which naive cells were positively selected on CD45RA and the negative fraction became the memory subset. Blood was collected by leukapheresis, and PBMCs were isolated by Ficoll-Histopaque density gradient centrifugation and then cryopreserved in liquid nitrogen vapor phase. Analytical flow cytometry was used to check the purity and quantity of every magnetically sorted T cell population. Genomic DNA was isolated from each sorted fraction and quantified by UV absorbance on a Nanodrop 2000c. Using the deep immunoSEQ assay, multiplex PCR amplified TCR CDR3 regions from genomic DNA. Extracted genomic DNA from each cell subset was distributed evenly across all wells of several immunoSEQ 96-well plates, and each plate was treated as a replicate. For sorted subsets, each replicate PCR was loaded with approximately 190 ng genomic DNA, equivalent to 30,000 to 35,000 T cell genomes. Purified libraries were quantified with a Qubit 3.0 fluorometer, sized on a Bioanalyzer 2100, and re-quantified with the KAPA Library Quantification kit. Each immunoSEQ 96-well plate was sequenced on its own single-read 150-cycle Illumina NextSeq 550 flow cell. Per the authors' processing: The immunoSEQ output contained only junctional sequences without quality scores, so filtering could not match that applied to full-length reads. Sequences were annotated with PyIR, a Python wrapper for IgBLAST v1.9, using IMGT germline references to assign V/J genes and CDR3. Any read was removed if the V/J assignment was weak (E-value above 1e-6), the CDR3 was missing, or the read contained stop codons, out-of-frame junctions, or ambiguous translated residues. V3J clonotypes were defined as sequences sharing the same inferred V gene, J gene, and CDR3 amino acid sequence. The percentage overlap between two repertoires was calculated by dividing the number of shared unique clonotypes by the size of the smaller repertoire. Richness of each repertoire was evaluated using RTK rarefaction, the Chao1 estimator, and Recon v2.1 estimates of unobserved clonotypes. For all TCRbeta clonotypes obtained by the gDNA method from a few donors, generation probabilities were computed with OLGA. This is the immuneACCESS table as TCRdb keeps it, with only in-frame sequences that have V and J called. A part of the clones is gone; compared with another copy, unresolved V genes explain less than half, and the rest is unexplained. Clone size and V and J calls were adopted from that table, with D and trimming inferred from the DNA. The sample includes 1,400,000 or so clones, with approximately 98.5% observed a single time. The ten largest clones add up to roughly 0.36% of the sample.

Remarks on this clone: Its binding antigen is unknown. No clone much larger than this one lies a single base away; base qualities are absent.

V is clipped by 4 bases and J by 5 bases, and the sequence between their germline boundaries is 16 bases long. CDR1 and CDR2 were assigned from the germline V gene as MDHEN and SYDVKM. Including the terminal cysteine and phenylalanine, the CDR3 comprises 15 residues. The entry retains the CDR3 DNA only, 45 bases that are in frame from base 1. Specimen: naive CD4+ T cells sorted from blood. The cell subset or site label, as the study defines it: CD45RA+ positively selected. This sequence was found in a man under 40 in good health. The chain joins TRBV28 to TRBJ2-3; a tentative D call is TRBD2 (6 bases match). The sequenced DNA is TGTGCCAGCAGTTCGGCCGGGAGTTCCCTAGATACGCAGTATTTT. The translation is CASSSAGSSLDTQYF.